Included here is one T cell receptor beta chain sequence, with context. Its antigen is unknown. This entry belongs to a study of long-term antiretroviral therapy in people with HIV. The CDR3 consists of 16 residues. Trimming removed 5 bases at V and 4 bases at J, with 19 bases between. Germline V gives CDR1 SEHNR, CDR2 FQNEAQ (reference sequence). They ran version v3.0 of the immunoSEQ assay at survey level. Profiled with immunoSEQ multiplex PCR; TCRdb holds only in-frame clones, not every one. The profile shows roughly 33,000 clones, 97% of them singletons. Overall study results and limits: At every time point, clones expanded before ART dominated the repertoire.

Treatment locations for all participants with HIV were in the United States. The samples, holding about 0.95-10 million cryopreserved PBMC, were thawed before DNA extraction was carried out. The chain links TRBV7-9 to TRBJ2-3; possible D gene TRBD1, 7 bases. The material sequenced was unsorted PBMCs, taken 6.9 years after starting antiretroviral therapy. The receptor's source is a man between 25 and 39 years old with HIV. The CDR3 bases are TGTGCCAGCAGCCCGAGACGGAGGGGGCACTCAGATACGCAGTATTTT. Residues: CASSPRRRGHSDTQYF.